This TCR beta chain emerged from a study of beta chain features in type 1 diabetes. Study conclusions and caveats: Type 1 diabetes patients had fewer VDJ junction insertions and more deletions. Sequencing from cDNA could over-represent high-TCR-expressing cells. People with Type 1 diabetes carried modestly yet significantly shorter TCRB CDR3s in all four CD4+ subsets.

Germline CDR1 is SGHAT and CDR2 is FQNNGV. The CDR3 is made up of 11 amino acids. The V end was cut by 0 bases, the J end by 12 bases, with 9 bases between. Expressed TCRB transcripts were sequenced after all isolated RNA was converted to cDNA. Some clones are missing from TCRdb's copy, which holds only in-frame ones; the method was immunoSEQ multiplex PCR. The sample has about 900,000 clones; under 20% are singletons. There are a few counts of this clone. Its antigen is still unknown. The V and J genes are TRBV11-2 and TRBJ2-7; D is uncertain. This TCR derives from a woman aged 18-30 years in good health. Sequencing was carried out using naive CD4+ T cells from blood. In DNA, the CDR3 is TGTGCCAGCAGCTTAGAGGGGTTTTGGTACTTC. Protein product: CASSLEGFWYF. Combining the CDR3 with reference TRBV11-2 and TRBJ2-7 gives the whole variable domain EAGVAQSPRYKIIEKRQSVAFWCNPISGHATLYWYQQILGQGPKLLIQFQNNGVVDDSQLPKDRFSAERLKGVDSTLKIQPAKLEDSAVYLCASSLEGFWYFGPGTRLTVT.